These 21 T cell receptor beta chains came from one sample sequenced in a study of technical replicates of blood from several donors. Sequencing was performed with immunoSEQ multiplex PCR; in TCRdb, only in-frame clones are kept and a portion is missing. Of approximately 76,000 clones in the sample, 97% were seen once. Sequencing was carried out using T cells isolated from PBMCs. Receptor source: a human donor in good health.

The CDR3 loop reads CASSEAGGNQPQHF. In nucleotides, the CDR3 is TGCGCCAGCAGTGAGGCAGGGGGAAATCAGCCCCAGCATTTT. This chain joins TRBV10-1 and TRBJ1-5; 7 positions match TRBD1. The CDR3 consists of 14 residues. V trimming: 2 bases; J trimming: 4 bases; junction bases outside the gene matches: 2. Per germline, CDR1 WNHNN and CDR2 SYGVQD (reference sequence).

The CDR3 sequence is CASTGDYREQFF. The CDR3 region has the DNA TGTGCCAGCACTGGAGATTACAGGGAGCAGTTCTTC. The rearrangement uses TRBV2 and TRBJ2-1; D may be TRBD1 (5 bases). The germline V and J ends were trimmed by 7 bases and 10 bases, with 14 bases remaining between them. The germline gives CDR1 SNHLY, CDR2 FYNNEI. CDR3 length equals 12 residues.

V is TRBV28 and J is TRBJ1-2; the D gene is possibly TRBD1 (5 bases). Germline V gene lookup returns CDR1 MDHEN and CDR2 SYDVKM. This CDR3 comprises 13 residues. Trimming took 6 bases from V and 5 from J, leaving 13 bases between them. The CDR3 sequence: CASRLRGKYGYTF. The DNA of the CDR3 is TGTGCCAGCAGACTTAGGGGCAAGTATGGCTACACCTTC.

This clone was seen just once. The V and J genes are TRBV2 and TRBJ2-7; maybe TRBD1 (5 bases). The V end lost 4 bases, the J end lost 2 bases, and 9 bases lay between the germline ends. The CDR3 loop spans 13 amino acids. The germline V gene encodes CDR1 SNHLY and CDR2 FYNNEI. CDR3 bases: TGTGCCAGCAGTGCGACAGCTACCTACGAGCAGTACTTC. It specifies CASSATATYEQYF. The variable domain in full, with the rest retrieved from reference TRBV2 and TRBJ2-7, is EPEVTQTPSHQVTQMGQEVILRCVPISNHLYFYWYRQILGQKVEFLVSFYNNEISEKSEIFDDQFSVERPDGSNFTLKIRSTKLEDSAMYFCASSATATYEQYFGPGTRLTVT.

This clone was observed once. The V and J genes are TRBV27 and TRBJ2-5, with 10 bases aligning to TRBD1. The CDR3 length is 15 residues. Looked up from germline, CDR1 is MNHEY and CDR2 is SMNVEV (reference sequence). The V segment lost 3 bases and the J segment 7 bases; nucleotides outside the gene matches: 8. CDR3 DNA sequence: TGTGCCAGCAGTTTGAGGACAGGGGGTGAAACGACCCAGTACTTC. This translates into CASSLRTGGETTQYF.

Only one count was recorded for this clone. V is TRBV28 and J is TRBJ2-7; 7 nucleotides align to TRBD2. V lost 3 bases to trimming and J lost 5 bases; unmatched junction nucleotides: 10. Per the germline V gene, CDR1 is MDHEN and CDR2 is SYDVKM. CDR3 length: 15 amino acids. The CDR3, as DNA: TGTGCCAGCAGTTTCTTCGTCGGGGGGATCAACGAGCAGTACTTC. This codes for CASSFFVGGINEQYF.

The chain uses TRBV10-2 and TRBJ2-3; D uncertain. V was clipped by 11 bases and J by 2 bases, with 14 bases between them. CDR1 WSHSY and CDR2 SAAADI come from the germline V gene. This CDR3 comprises 13 residues. Here the CDR3 DNA reads TGCGCCTTTAAACCAGGCGACACAGATACGCAGTATTTT. Protein sequence: CAFKPGDTDTQYF.

The CDR3 protein is CASSLLGEGGTQYF. As DNA, the CDR3 is TGCGCCAGCAGCCTTCTAGGGGAAGGGGGGACCCAGTACTTC. This rearrangement joins TRBV4-1 to TRBJ2-5, with a possible D match to TRBD1 (6 bases). The CDR3 sequence is 14 residues long. Germline V gene lookup returns CDR1 MGHRA and CDR2 YSYEKL. Trimming took off 4 bases at V and 7 bases at J, with 16 bases between the two ends.

The gene calls are TRBV30 and TRBJ1-1, with D maybe TRBD1 (6 bases). The CDR3 is made up of 13 amino acids. CDR1 is GTSNPN, CDR2 SVGIG, per germline (reference sequence). Deletions cut 8 bases from V and 1 base from J, with 14 bases between. CDR3 region: CARKGDGNTEAFF. In DNA form, the CDR3 reads TGTGCCCGGAAGGGGGATGGGAACACTGAAGCTTTCTTT. The entire variable domain, with the rest obtained from reference TRBV30 and TRBJ1-1, is as follows: SQTIHQWPATLVQPVGSPLSLECTVEGTSNPNLYWYRQAAGRGLQLLFYSVGIGQISSEVPQNLSASRPQDRQFILSSKKLLLSDSGFYLCARKGDGNTEAFFGQGTRLTVV.

The gene calls are TRBV2 and TRBJ2-1, with D perhaps matching TRBD2 (5 bases). CDR1 is SNHLY, CDR2 FYNNEI, per germline. Trimming removed 6 bases from V and 2 bases from J, with 20 bases in between. The CDR3 spans 17 residues. The CDR3 protein is CASRDSFGIDPYNEQFF. Here the CDR3 DNA reads TGTGCCAGCAGGGACTCTTTCGGGATCGACCCCTACAATGAGCAGTTCTTC.

The rearrangement uses TRBV7-3 and TRBJ1-2; TRBD1 aligns across 10 bases. Germline trimming cut 5 bases from V and 4 bases from J; bases unmatched to any gene: 7. Germline CDR1 reads SGHTA; CDR2 reads FQGTGA. The CDR3 consists of 15 residues. This chain's CDR3 is CASSPTGGRGYGYTF. CDR3 nucleotide sequence: TGTGCCAGCAGCCCGACAGGGGGCCGGGGCTATGGCTACACCTTC.

The chain uses TRBV7-6 and TRBJ2-7; 9 positions match TRBD1. Per germline, CDR1 SGHVS and CDR2 FNYEAQ. This CDR3 contains 16 residues. V was pared by 4 bases and J by 3 bases, with 10 bases of the junction left unmatched. In DNA form, the CDR3 reads TGTGCCAGCAGCTCCGCGAACAGGGGGCGCGACTACGAGCAGTACTTC. Translation gives CASSSANRGRDYEQYF.

V and J are TRBV5-1 and TRBJ2-7; 7 bases fit TRBD1. This CDR3 is built from 15 residues. V dropped 4 bases and J dropped 3; count of bases not matched to a gene: 10. CDR1 and CDR2 from the germline V gene are SGHRS and YFSETQ. The CDR3 spells CASSGDSFSNYEQYF. CDR3 in DNA: TGCGCCAGCAGCGGGGACAGTTTCTCTAACTACGAGCAGTACTTC.

This clone was recorded once. The chain is built from TRBV19 and TRBJ2-6, with 10 nucleotides matching TRBD1. Germline CDR1 LNHDA, CDR2 SQIVND (reference sequence). The CDR3 loop spans 16 amino acids. Germline trimming cut 9 bases from V and 4 bases from J; bases unmatched to any gene: 9. The CDR3 region has the DNA TGTGCCAGCGGACAGGGGGTCAACTTGGGGGCCAACGTCCTGACTTTC. The encoded protein is CASGQGVNLGANVLTF.

This sequence joins TRBV28 and TRBJ2-7; maybe TRBD2 (5 bases). Trimming took 1 base from V and 0 from J, leaving 13 bases between them. CDR1 MDHEN and CDR2 SYDVKM come from the germline V gene. The CDR3 consists of 16 residues. The CDR3 region is CASSLSGRESSYEQYF. In nucleotides, the CDR3 is TGTGCCAGCAGTTTATCGGGGAGAGAAAGCTCCTACGAGCAGTACTTC.

This chain joins TRBV7-6 and TRBJ2-1; TRBD2 matches 7 bases. The CDR3 runs to 17 residues. Losses at the gene ends were 1 base for V and 6 bases for J; bases not matched to a gene: 12. Germline CDR1 reads SGHVS; CDR2 reads FNYEAQ. CDR3 in DNA: TGTGCCAGCAGCTTAGAGGCGGGAGAGAATGATAGCAATGAGCAGTTCTTC. Amino acids: CASSLEAGENDSNEQFF.

The genes are TRBV15 and TRBJ2-3; 7 bases map to TRBD2. The CDR3 runs to 16 residues. Trimming at V came to 5 bases and at J to 4 bases, leaving 12 bases not matched to a gene. Germline values: CDR1 LNHNV, CDR2 YYDKDF (reference sequence). The chain's CDR3 is CATSSPGLIGSDTQYF. The CDR3 bases are TGTGCCACCAGCTCACCGGGACTAATAGGTTCAGATACGCAGTATTTT.

As DNA, the CDR3 is TGTGCCAGCAGTTTCCGGGGGGGAGCTTTCTTT. It encodes CASSFRGGAFF. The V gene is TRBV28, the J gene TRBJ1-1, with a weak D call TRBD1 (5 bases). Trimming left V 3 bases short and J 10 bases short, with 9 bases between. CDR3 length: 11 amino acids. Per germline, CDR1 MDHEN and CDR2 SYDVKM. Full variable domain (remainder filled in from reference TRBV28 and TRBJ1-1): DVKVTQSSRYLVKRTGEKVFLECVQDMDHENMFWYRQDPGLGLRLIYFSYDVKMKEKGDIPEGYSVSREKKERFSLILESASTNQTSMYLCASSFRGGAFFGQGTRLTVV.

The chain links TRBV10-3 to TRBJ2-3; tentatively, D is TRBD2 (6 bases). This CDR3 has 15 amino acids. Trimming shortened V by 3 bases and J by 5 bases, and 15 bases separated the two germline ends. The V gene's germline CDR1 is ENHRY and CDR2 SYGVKD. CDR3 sequence: CAISDTGEPGDTQYF. The CDR3 DNA sequence: TGTGCCATCAGTGATACGGGAGAGCCTGGAGATACGCAGTATTTT.

This clone occurred once. The chain is built from TRBV5-1 and TRBJ2-5; TRBD2 might be the D (6 bases). The CDR3 covers 14 residues. Trimming removed 3 bases from V and 4 bases from J, with 13 bases in between. Germline CDR1 is SGHRS and CDR2 is YFSETQ. In DNA, the CDR3 is TGCGCCAGCAGCTACGGGACTGGGGTAGAGACCCAGTACTTC. Protein product: CASSYGTGVETQYF.

The chain carries TRBV28 and TRBJ2-7; D is unresolved. CDR1 is MDHEN and CDR2 is SYDVKM in the germline V gene. The CDR3 is made up of 12 amino acids. V shed 6 bases and J shed 4 bases, with 10 bases lying between them. The chain's CDR3 is CASSPTKYEQYF. Here the CDR3 DNA reads TGTGCCAGCAGCCCTACCAAATACGAGCAGTACTTC.